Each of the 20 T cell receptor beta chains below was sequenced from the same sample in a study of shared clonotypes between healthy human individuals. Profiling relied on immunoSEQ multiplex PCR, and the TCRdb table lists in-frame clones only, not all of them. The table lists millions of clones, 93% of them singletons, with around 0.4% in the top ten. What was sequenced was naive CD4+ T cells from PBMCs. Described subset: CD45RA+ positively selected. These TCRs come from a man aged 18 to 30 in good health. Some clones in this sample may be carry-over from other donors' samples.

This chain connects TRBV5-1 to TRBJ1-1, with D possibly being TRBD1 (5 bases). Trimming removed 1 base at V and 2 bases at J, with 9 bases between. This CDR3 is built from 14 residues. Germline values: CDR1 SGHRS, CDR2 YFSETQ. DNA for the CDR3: TGCGCCAGCAGCTTGTCTGGGGACAACACTGAAGCTTTCTTT. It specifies CASSLSGDNTEAFF.

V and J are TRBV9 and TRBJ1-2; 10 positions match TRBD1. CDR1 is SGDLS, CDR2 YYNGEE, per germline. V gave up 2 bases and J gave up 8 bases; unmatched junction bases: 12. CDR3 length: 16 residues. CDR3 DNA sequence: TGTGCCAGCAGCGTTTGGCCCGGGACAGGGGCTGAAGGCTACACCTTC. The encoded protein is CASSVWPGTGAEGYTF.

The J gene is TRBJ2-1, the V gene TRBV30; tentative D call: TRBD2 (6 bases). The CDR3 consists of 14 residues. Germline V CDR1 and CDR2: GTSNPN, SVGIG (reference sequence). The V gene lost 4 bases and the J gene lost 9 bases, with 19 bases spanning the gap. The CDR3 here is CAWKTGSLVGEQFF. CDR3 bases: TGTGCCTGGAAGACCGGGAGCCTTGTGGGTGAGCAGTTCTTC.

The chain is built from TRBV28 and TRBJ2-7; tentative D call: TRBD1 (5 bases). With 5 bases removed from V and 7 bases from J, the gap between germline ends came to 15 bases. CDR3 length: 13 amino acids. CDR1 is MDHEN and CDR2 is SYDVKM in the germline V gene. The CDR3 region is CASSQGGLREQYF. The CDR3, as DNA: TGTGCCAGCAGTCAGGGTGGCTTGAGGGAGCAGTACTTC.

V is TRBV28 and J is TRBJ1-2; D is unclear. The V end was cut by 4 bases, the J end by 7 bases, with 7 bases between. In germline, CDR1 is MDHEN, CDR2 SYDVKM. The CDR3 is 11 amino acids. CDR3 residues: CASSSEGGYTF. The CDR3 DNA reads TGTGCCAGCAGTTCGGAGGGTGGCTACACCTTC.

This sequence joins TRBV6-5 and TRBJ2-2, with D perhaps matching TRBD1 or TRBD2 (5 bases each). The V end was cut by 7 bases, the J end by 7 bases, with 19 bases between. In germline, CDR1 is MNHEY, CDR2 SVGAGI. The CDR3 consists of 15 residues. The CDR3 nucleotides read TGTGCCAGCAAGGTTGGGACGGGTCGCCACGGGGAGCTGTTTTTT. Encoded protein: CASKVGTGRHGELFF.

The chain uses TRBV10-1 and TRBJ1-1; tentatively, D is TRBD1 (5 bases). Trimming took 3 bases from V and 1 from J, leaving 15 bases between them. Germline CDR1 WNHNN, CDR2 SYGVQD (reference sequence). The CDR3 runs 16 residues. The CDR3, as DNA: TGCGCCAGCAGTGAATCAGGGAGGCTGAGGAACACTGAAGCTTTCTTT. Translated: CASSESGRLRNTEAFF.

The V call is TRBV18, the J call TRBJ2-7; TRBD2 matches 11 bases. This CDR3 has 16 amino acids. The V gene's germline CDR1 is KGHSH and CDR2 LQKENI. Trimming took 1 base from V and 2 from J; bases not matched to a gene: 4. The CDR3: CASSPRVAGGPYEQYF. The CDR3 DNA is TGTGCCAGCTCACCACGGGTAGCGGGAGGGCCCTACGAGCAGTACTTC. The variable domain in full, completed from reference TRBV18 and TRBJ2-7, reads NAGVMQNPRHLVRRRGQEARLRCSPMKGHSHVYWYRQLPEEGLKFMVYLQKENIIDESGMPKERFSAEFPKEGPSILRIQQVVRGDSAAYFCASSPRVAGGPYEQYFGPGTRLTVT.

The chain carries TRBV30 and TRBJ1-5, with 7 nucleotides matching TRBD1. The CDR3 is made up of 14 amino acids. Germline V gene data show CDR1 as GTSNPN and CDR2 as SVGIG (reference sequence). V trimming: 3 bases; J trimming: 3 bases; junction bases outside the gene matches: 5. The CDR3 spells CAWSTGALNQPQHF. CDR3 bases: TGTGCCTGGAGCACAGGGGCCCTCAATCAGCCCCAGCATTTT.

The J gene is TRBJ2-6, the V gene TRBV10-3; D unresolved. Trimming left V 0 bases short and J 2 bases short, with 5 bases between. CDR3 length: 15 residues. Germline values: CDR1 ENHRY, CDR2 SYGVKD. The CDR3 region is CAISESTAGANVLTF. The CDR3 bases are TGTGCCATCAGTGAGTCAACAGCTGGGGCCAACGTCCTGACTTTC.

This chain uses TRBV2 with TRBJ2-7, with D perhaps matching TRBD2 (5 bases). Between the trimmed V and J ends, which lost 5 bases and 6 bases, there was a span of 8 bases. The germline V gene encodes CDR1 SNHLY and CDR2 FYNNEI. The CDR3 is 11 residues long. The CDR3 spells CASSPGSEQYF. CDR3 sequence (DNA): TGTGCCAGCAGTCCGGGGTCCGAGCAGTACTTC.

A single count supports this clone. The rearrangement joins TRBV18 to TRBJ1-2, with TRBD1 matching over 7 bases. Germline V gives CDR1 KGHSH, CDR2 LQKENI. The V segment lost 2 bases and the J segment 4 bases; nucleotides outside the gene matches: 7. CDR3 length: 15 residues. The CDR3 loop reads CASSPNRDRVYGYTF. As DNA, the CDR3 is TGTGCCAGCTCACCAAACCGGGACAGAGTCTATGGCTACACCTTC.

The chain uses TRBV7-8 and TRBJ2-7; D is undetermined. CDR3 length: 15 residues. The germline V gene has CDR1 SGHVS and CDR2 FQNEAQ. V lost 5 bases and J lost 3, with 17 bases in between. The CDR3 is CASSPTGGHDYEQYF. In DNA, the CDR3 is TGTGCCAGCAGCCCCACGGGTGGCCATGACTACGAGCAGTACTTC.

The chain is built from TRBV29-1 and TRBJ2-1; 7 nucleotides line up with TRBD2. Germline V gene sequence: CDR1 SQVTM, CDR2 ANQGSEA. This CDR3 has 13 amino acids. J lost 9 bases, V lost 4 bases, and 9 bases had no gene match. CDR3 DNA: TGCAGCGTTGGTGCGGGAGTCGCCCTTGAGCAGTTCTTC. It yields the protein CSVGAGVALEQFF.

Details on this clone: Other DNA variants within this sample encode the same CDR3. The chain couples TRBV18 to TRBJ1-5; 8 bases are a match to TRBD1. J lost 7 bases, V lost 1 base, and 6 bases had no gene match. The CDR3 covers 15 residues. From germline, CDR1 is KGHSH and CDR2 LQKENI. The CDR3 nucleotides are TGTGCCAGCTCACCACAGACAGGGGCGGGACAGCCCCAGCATTTT. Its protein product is CASSPQTGAGQPQHF.

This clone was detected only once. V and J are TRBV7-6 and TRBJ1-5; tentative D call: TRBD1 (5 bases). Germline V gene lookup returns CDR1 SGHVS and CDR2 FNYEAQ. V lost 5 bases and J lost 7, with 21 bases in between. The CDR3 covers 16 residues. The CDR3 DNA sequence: TGTGCCAGCAGCCCACCGGTCGGGGGGAAGAAACAGCCCCAGCATTTT. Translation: CASSPPVGGKKQPQHF.

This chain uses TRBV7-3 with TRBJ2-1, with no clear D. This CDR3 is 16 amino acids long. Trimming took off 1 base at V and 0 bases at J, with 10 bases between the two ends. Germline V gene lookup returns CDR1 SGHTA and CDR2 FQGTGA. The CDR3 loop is CASSLMPDSSYNEQFF. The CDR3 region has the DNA TGTGCCAGCAGCTTAATGCCAGATAGCTCCTACAATGAGCAGTTCTTC.

The CDR3 DNA reads TGTGCCAGCAGTTTACTACGACGGGCTAGTTCGGGGTCCGGGGAGCTGTTTTTT. Protein: CASSLLRRASSGSGELFF. The V call is TRBV28, the J call TRBJ2-2, with D perhaps TRBD2 (5 bases). Trimming cost V 2 bases and J 6 bases, with 22 bases left between them. Germline V lookup: CDR1 MDHEN, CDR2 SYDVKM. CDR3 size: 18 residues.

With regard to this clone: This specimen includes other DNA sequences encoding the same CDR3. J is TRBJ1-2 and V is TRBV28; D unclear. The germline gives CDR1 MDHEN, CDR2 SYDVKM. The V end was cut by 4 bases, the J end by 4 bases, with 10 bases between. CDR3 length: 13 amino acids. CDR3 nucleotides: TGTGCCAGCAGTTCCCCGGGCGGCTATGGCTACACCTTC. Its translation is CASSSPGGYGYTF.

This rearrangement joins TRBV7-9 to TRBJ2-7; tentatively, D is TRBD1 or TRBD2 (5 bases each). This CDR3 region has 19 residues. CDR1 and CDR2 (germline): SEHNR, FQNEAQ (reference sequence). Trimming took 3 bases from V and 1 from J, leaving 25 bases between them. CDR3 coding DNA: TGTGCCAGCAGCTTCTCGGCTCCTGGGGGAGCCCTTAATTCCTACGAGCAGTACTTC. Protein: CASSFSAPGGALNSYEQYF.